This entry lists 8 T cell receptor beta chains sequenced from one sample in a study of CD8 T cells in Susac syndrome. Random hexamers were used to reverse transcribe the RNA input (about 0.5 to 1 ug). Via MiXCR, TCRdb re-called the immunoSEQ multiplex PCR reads, giving one row per CDR3 protein. The sample contains roughly 120,000 distinct CDR3 sequences, just under 95% of which appear only once. Material: CD4+ T cells from PBMCs. These receptors originate from a human donor with multiple sclerosis.

The V gene is TRBV18, the J gene TRBJ2-6; TRBD1 agrees at 8 bases. CDR3 size: 16 residues. The V and J ends lost 8 bases and 0 bases, in that order; junction bases with no gene match: 6. Germline-derived CDR1 and CDR2 are KGHSH and LQKENI. The CDR3 reads CASPGQGSSGANVLTF. DNA for the CDR3: TGTGCCAGCCCAGGACAGGGCAGCTCTGGGGCCAACGTCCTGACTTTC.

This chain joins TRBV3-1 and TRBJ2-2; no clear D gene. Trimming stripped 2 bases from V and 4 bases from J, with 8 bases between. This CDR3 has 14 amino acids. CDR1 is LGHDT, CDR2 YNNKEL, per germline (reference sequence). The CDR3 nucleotides are TGTGCCAGCAGCCAAACAGCAATCACCGGGGAGCTGTTTTTT. It yields the protein CASSQTAITGELFF.

The chain carries TRBV6-2 or TRBV6-3 and TRBJ2-7; no clear D gene. The CDR3 spans 13 residues. V gave up 2 bases and J gave up 4 bases, with 9 bases separating them. Germline assignment: CDR1 MNHEY and CDR2 SVGEGT. The DNA of the CDR3 is TGTGCCAGCAGTTACAGCACTTTATACGAGCAGTACTTC. Protein: CASSYSTLYEQYF.

J is TRBJ1-4 and V is TRBV9; 8 nucleotides line up with TRBD1. CDR1 and CDR2 (germline): SGDLS, YYNGEE. V lost 0 bases, J lost 6 bases, and 4 bases stayed unmatched. This CDR3 has 15 amino acids. Here the CDR3 reads CASSVEGRGHEKLFF. The CDR3 nucleotides read TGTGCCAGCAGCGTAGAAGGCAGGGGGCATGAAAAACTGTTTTTT.

A single count supports this clonotype. The chain uses TRBV28 and TRBJ2-4; tentative D call: TRBD1 (6 bases). Germline lookup yields CDR1 MDHEN and CDR2 SYDVKM. V shed 5 bases and J shed 6 bases, with 8 bases lying between them. CDR3 length equals 12 residues. CDR3 sequence (DNA): TGTGCCAGCAGTCAGGGGAGAAACATTCAGTACTTC. It encodes CASSQGRNIQYF.

DNA for the CDR3: TGCGCCAGCAGCCAACAACAGATAAATCAGCCCCAGCATTTT. Translated, it gives CASSQQQINQPQHF. This chain uses TRBV4-3 with TRBJ1-5; D gene unclear. CDR1 LGHNA and CDR2 YSLEER come from the germline V gene. The CDR3 loop spans 14 amino acids. Trimming cost V 2 bases and J 4 bases, with 9 bases left between them.

The chain has TRBV30 and TRBJ1-5; D is uncertain. The germline V gene has CDR1 GTSNPN and CDR2 SVGIG (reference sequence). Trimming shortened V by 1 base and J by 7 bases, and 11 bases separated the two germline ends. The CDR3 is made up of 13 amino acids. DNA for the CDR3: TGTGCCTGGAGTGCCAAGGTGGGGCAGCCCCAGCATTTT. Amino acid sequence: CAWSAKVGQPQHF.

The chain is built from TRBV7-8 and TRBJ1-2, with D unclear. CDR3 length equals 14 residues. V shed 1 base and J shed 3 bases, with 9 bases lying between them. Germline CDR1 is SGHVS and CDR2 is FQNEAQ. The CDR3 bases are TGTGCCAGCAGCTTAGAAACCGTAGACTATGGCTACACCTTC. As protein: CASSLETVDYGYTF.